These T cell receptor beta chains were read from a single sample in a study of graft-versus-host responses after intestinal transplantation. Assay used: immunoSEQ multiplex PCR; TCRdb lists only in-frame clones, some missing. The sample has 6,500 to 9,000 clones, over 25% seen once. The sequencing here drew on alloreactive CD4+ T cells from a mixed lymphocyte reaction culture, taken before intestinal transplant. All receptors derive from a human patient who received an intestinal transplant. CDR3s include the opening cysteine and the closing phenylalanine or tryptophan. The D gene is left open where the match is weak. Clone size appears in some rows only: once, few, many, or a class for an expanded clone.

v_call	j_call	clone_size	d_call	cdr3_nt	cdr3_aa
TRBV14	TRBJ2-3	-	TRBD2	TGTGCCAGCAGCCAAGATAAGGTAGCGGGGGTTTTCCCTAGCACAGATACGCAGTATTTT	CASSQDKVAGVFPSTDTQYF
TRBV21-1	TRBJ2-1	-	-	TGTGCCAGCAGCAACCCTAGCGGGAGCAATGAGCAGTTCTTC	CASSNPSGSNEQFF
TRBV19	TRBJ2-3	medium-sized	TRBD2	TGTGCCAGTAGTACTTCAGCGGGAGTCACCACAGATACGCAGTATTTT	CASSTSAGVTTDTQYF
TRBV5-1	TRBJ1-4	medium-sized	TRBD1	TGCGCCAGCAAGAGAGGGACAGGGGTTGAAAAACTGTTTTTT	CASKRGTGVEKLFF
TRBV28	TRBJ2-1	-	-	TGTGCCAGCAGTACGGGGGGCCCCTACAATGAGCAGTTCTTC	CASSTGGPYNEQFF
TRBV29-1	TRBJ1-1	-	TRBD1	TGCAGCGCAGACAGGGGGTTGACTGAAGCTTTCTTT	CSADRGLTEAFF
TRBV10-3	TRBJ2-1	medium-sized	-	TGTGCCATCAGTGGCCAAGACGGGGGAAATGAGCAGTTCTTC	CAISGQDGGNEQFF
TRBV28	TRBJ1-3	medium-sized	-	TGTGCCAGCAGTTTATCTGCGGGCGGAAACACCATATATTTT	CASSLSAGGNTIYF
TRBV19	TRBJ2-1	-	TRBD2	TGTGCCAGTAGTCCAACTAGCGGAGGACCCTACAATGAGCAGTTCTTC	CASSPTSGGPYNEQFF
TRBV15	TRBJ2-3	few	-	TGTGCCACCAGCAGGGCGAGGGATACGCAGTATTTT	CATSRARDTQYF
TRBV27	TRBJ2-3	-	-	TGTGCCAGTCGGGCGGGGTCCGCCCGCACAGATACGCAGTATTTT	CASRAGSARTDTQYF
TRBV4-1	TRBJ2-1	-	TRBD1	TGCGCCAGCAGCCCCCGGGACAGGGTTAACAATGAGCAGTTCTTC	CASSPRDRVNNEQFF
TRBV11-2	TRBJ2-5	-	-	TGTGCCAGCTCTATCTTAGCCGCCGTCGGGGAGACCCAGTACTTC	CASSILAAVGETQYF
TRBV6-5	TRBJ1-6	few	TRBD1	TGTGCCAGCAGTTACTCTACAGGGGCGGATAATTCACCCCTCCACTTT	CASSYSTGADNSPLHF